This T cell receptor (beta chain) came from a study of T cells in Graves' hyperthyroidism and ophthalmopathy. This clonotype was seen repeatedly, ten times or more. Trimming at V came to 6 bases and at J to 0 bases, leaving 7 bases not matched to a gene. This CDR3 comprises 16 residues. Authors of the study amplified TCR beta CDR3 regions from RNA transcripts. TCR CDR3 regions were first amplified by RT-PCR with HTBI primers. TCRdb ran MiXCR on the multiplex PCR reads and lists one entry per CDR3 protein. The profile shows 300,000 to 500,000 distinct CDR3 sequences, about 15% of them singletons. Stability of Graves' hyperthyroidism was defined as absent ophthalmopathy progression within 18 months.

V and J are TRBV12-3 or TRBV12-4 and TRBJ2-1; 8 positions agree with TRBD2. This sequence was found in a woman aged 25 to 39 with Graves' hyperthyroidism. Input material: blood. The CDR3 DNA reads TGTGCCAGCAGGCCTATAGCGGGAAGCTCCTACAATGAGCAGTTCTTC. Its translation: CASRPIAGSSYNEQFF.